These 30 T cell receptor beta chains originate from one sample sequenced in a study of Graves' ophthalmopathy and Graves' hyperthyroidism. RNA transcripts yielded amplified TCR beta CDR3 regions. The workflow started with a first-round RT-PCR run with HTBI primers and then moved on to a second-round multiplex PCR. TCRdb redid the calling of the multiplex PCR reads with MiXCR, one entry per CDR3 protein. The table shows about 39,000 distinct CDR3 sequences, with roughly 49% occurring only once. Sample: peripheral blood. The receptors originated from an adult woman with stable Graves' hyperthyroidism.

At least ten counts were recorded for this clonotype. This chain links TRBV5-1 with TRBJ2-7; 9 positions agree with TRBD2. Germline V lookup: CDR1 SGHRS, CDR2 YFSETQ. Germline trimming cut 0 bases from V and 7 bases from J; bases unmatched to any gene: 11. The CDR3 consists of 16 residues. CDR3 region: CASSLATSGPPREQYF. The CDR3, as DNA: TGCGCCAGCAGCTTGGCTACTAGCGGGCCCCCTAGAGAGCAGTACTTC.

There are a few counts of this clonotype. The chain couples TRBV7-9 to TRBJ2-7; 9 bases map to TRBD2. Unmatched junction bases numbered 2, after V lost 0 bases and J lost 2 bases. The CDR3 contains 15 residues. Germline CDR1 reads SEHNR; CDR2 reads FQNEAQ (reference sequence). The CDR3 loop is CASSLASSGTYEQYF. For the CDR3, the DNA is TGTGCCAGCAGCTTAGCGTCTAGCGGGACCTACGAGCAGTACTTC.

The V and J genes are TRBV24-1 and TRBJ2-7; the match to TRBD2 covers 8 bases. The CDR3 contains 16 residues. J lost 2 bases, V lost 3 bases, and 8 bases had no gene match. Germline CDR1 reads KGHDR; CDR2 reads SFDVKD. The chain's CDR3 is CATSDPGTSGTYEQYF. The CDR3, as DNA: TGTGCCACCAGTGATCCCGGAACTAGCGGAACCTACGAGCAGTACTTC.

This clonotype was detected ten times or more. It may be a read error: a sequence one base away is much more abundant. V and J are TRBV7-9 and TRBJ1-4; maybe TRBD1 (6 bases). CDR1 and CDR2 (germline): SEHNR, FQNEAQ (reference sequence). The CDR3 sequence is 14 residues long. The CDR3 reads CASSQGSTNEKLLF. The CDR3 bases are TGTGCCAGCAGTCAGGGGTCAACTAATGAAAAACTGCTTTTT.

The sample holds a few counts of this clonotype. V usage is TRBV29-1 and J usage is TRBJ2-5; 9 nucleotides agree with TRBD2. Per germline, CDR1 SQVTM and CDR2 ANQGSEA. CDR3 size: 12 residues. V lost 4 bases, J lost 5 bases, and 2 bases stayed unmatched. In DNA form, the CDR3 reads TGCAGCGTTGGAGCGGGAGGTGAGACCCAGTACTTC. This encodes CSVGAGGETQYF.

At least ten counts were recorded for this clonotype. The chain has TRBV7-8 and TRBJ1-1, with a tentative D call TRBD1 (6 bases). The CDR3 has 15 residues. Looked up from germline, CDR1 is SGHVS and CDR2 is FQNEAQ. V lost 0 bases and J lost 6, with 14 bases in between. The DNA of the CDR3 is TGTGCCAGCAGCTTAGCGTGGGGGGCTCACGCTGAAGCTTTCTTT. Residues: CASSLAWGAHAEAFF.

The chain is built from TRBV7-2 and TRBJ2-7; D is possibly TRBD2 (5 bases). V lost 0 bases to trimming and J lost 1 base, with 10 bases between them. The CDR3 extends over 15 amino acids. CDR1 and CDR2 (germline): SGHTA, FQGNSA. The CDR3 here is CASSLALGVSYEQYF. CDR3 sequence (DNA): TGTGCCAGCAGCTTAGCGCTCGGGGTGTCCTACGAGCAGTACTTC. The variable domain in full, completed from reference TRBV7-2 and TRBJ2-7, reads GAGVSQSPSNKVTEKGKDVELRCDPISGHTALYWYRQSLGQGLEFLIYFQGNSAPDKSGLPSDRFSAERTGGSVSTLTIQRTQQEDSAVYLCASSLALGVSYEQYFGPGTRLTVT.

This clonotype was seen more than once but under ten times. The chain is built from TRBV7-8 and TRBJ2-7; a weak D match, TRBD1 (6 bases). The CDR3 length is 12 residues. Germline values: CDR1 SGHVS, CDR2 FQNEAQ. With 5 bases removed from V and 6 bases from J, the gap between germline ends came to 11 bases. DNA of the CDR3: TGTGCCAGCAGCAAGGACAGCACCGAGCAGTACTTC. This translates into CASSKDSTEQYF.

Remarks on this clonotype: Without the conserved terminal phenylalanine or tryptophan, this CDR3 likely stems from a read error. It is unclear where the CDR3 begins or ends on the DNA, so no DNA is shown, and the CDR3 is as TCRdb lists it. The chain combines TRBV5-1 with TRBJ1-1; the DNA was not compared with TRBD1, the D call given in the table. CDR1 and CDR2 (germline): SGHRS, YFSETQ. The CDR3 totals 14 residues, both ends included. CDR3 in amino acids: CASSLGGRDTEASL.

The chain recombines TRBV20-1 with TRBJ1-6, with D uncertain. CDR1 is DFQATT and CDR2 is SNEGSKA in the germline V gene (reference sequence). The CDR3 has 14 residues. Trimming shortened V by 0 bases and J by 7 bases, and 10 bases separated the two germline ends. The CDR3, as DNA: TGCAGTGCTAGAGATGTAGCGGTCAATTCACCCCTCCACTTT. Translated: CSARDVAVNSPLHF.

The CDR3 bases are TGTGCCAGCGGGACTAGCGGGAGAAGGCAGGCCCAGTACTTC. Encoded protein: CASGTSGRRQAQYF. This chain joins TRBV19 and TRBJ2-5; 14 bases line up with TRBD2. Trimming removed 9 bases from V and 9 bases from J; junction bases left unmatched: 9. Germline V gene lookup returns CDR1 LNHDA and CDR2 SQIVND (reference sequence). The CDR3 has 14 amino acids.

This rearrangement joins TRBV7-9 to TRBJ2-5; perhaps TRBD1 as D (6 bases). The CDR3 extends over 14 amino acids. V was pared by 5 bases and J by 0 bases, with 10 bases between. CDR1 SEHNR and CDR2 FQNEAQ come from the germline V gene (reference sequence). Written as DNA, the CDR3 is TGTGCCAGCAGCCGAAGGGGGTACCAAGAGACCCAGTACTTC. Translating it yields CASSRRGYQETQYF.

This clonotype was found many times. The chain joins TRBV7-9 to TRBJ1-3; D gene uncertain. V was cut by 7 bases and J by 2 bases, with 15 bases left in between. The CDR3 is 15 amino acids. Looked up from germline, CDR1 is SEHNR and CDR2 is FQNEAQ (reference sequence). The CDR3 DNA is TGTGCCAGCAAATCCCCGGACGGAGCTGGAAACACCATATATTTT. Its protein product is CASKSPDGAGNTIYF.

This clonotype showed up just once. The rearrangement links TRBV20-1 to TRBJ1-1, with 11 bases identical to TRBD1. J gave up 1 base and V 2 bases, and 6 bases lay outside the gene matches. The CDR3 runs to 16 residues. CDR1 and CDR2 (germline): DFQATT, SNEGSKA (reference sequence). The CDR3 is CSARTGTGGRNTEAFF. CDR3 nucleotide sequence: TGCAGTGCTAGAACCGGGACAGGGGGGAGGAACACTGAAGCTTTCTTT.

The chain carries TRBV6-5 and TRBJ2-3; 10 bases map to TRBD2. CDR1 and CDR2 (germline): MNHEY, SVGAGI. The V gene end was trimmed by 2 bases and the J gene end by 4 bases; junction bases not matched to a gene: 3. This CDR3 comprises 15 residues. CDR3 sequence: CASSYEAGGADTQYF. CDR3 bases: TGTGCCAGCAGTTACGAAGCGGGAGGGGCAGATACGCAGTATTTT.

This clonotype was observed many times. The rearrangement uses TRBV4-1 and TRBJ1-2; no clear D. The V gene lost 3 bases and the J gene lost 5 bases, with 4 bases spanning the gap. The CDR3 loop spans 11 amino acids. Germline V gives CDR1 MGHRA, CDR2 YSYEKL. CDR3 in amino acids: CASSHIYGYTF. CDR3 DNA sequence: TGCGCCAGCAGCCACATATATGGCTACACCTTC.

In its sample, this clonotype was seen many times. The chain's CDR3 is CASSQGEKLFF. The CDR3 DNA reads as TGTGCCAGCAGCCAGGGTGAAAAACTGTTTTTT. This chain connects TRBV3-1 to TRBJ1-4; D ambiguous. Germline values: CDR1 LGHDT, CDR2 YNNKEL (reference sequence). The CDR3 runs 11 residues. With 3 bases removed from V and 7 bases from J, the gap between germline ends came to 3 bases. The variable domain in full, completed from reference TRBV3-1 and TRBJ1-4, reads DTAVSQTPKYLVTQMGNDKSIKCEQNLGHDTMYWYKQDSKKFLKIMFSYNNKELIINETVPNRFSPKSPDKAHLNLHINSLELGDSAVYFCASSQGEKLFFGSGTQLSVL.

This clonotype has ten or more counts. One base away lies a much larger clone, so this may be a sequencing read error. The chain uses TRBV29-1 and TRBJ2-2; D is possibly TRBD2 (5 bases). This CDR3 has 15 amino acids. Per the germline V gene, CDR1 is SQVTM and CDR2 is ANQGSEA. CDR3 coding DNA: TGCAGCGTTGAAGATAAGTCGGGGTGGACCGGGGAGCTGTCTTTT. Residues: CSVEDKSGWTGELSF.

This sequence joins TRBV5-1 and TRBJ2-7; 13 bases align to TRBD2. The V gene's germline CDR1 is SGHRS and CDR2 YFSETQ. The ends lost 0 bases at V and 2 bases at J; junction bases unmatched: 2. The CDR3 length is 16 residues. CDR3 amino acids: CASSLGGLAGTYEQYF. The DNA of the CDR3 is TGCGCCAGCAGCTTGGGGGGACTAGCGGGAACCTACGAGCAGTACTTC. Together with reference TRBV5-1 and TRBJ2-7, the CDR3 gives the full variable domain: KAGVTQTPRYLIKTRGQQVTLSCSPISGHRSVSWYQQTPGQGLQFLFEYFSETQRNKGNFPGRFSGRQFSNSRSEMNVSTLELGDSALYLCASSLGGLAGTYEQYFGPGTRLTVT.

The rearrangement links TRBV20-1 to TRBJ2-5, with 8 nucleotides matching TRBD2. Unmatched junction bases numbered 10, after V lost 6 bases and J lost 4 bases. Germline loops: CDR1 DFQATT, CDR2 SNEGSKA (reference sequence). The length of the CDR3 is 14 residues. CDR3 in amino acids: CSAGPGRAVETQYF. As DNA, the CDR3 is TGCAGTGCGGGCCCCGGGAGGGCCGTAGAGACCCAGTACTTC.

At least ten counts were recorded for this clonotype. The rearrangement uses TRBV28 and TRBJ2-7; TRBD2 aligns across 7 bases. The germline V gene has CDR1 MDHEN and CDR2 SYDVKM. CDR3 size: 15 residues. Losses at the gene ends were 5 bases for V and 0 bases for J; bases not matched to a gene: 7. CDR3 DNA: TGTGCCAGCAGTCCCCCCACTAGCGACTCCTACGAGCAGTACTTC. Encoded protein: CASSPPTSDSYEQYF. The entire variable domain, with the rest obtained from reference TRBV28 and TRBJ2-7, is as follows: DVKVTQSSRYLVKRTGEKVFLECVQDMDHENMFWYRQDPGLGLRLIYFSYDVKMKEKGDIPEGYSVSREKKERFSLILESASTNQTSMYLCASSPPTSDSYEQYFGPGTRLTVT.

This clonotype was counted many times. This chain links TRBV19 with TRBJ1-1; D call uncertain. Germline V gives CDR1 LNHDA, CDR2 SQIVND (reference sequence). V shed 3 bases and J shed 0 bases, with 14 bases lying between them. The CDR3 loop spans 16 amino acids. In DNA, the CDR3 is TGTGCCAGTAGTATCGGAACGGGCGATATGAACACTGAAGCTTTCTTT. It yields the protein CASSIGTGDMNTEAFF.

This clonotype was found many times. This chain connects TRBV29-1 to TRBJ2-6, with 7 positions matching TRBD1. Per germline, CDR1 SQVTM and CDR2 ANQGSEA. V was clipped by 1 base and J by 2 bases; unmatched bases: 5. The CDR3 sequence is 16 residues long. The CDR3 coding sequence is TGCAGCGTTGAAGGCCAGGGGGTAGCTGGGGCCAACGTCCTGACTTTC. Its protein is CSVEGQGVAGANVLTF.

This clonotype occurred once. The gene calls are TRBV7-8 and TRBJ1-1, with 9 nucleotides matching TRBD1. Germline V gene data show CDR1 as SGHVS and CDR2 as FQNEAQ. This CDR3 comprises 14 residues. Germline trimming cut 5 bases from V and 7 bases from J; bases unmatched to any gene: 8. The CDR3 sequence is CASSRGQGKSEAFF. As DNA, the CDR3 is TGTGCCAGCAGCAGGGGACAGGGAAAGAGTGAAGCTTTCTTT.

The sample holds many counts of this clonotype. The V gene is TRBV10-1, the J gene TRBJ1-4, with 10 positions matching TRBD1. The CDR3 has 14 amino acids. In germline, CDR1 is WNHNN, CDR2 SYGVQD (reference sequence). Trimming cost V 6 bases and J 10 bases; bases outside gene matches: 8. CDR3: CASSADRGHGKLFF. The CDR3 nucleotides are TGCGCCAGCAGCGCCGACAGGGGGCACGGAAAACTGTTTTTT.

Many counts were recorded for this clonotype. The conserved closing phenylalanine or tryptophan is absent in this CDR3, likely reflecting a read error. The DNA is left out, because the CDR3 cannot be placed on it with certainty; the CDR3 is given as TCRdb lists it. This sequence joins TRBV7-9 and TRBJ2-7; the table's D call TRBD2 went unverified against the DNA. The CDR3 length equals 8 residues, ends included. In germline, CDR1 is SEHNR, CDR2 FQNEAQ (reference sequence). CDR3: CASSLSAG.

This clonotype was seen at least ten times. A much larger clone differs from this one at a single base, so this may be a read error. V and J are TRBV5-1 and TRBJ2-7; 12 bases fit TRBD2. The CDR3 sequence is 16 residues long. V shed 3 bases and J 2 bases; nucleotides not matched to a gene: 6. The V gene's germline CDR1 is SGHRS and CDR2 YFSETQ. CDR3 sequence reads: CASSWGTSGRPYEQYF. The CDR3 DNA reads TGCGCCAGCAGCTGGGGAACTAGCGGGAGGCCCTACGAGCAGTACTTC.

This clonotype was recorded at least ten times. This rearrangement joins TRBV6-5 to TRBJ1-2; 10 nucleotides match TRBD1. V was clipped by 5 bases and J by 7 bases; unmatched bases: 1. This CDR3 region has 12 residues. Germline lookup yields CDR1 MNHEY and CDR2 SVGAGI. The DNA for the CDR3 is TGTGCCAGCAGTCGGACAGGGGGTGGCTACACCTTC. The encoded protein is CASSRTGGGYTF.

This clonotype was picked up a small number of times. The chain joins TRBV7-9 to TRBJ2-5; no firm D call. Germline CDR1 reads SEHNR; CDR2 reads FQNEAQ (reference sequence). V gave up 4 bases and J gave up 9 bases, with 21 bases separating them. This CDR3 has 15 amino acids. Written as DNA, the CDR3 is TGTGCCAGCAGCTCTAGTCGTAAGGGCAATCAGCCCCAGTACTTC. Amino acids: CASSSSRKGNQPQYF.

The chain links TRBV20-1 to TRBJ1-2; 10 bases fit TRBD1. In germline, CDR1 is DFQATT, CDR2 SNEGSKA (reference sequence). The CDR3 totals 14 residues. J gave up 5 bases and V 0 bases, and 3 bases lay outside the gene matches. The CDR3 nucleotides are TGCAGTGCTAGAGATCAGGACAGGGGGTATGGCTACACCTTC. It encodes CSARDQDRGYGYTF.